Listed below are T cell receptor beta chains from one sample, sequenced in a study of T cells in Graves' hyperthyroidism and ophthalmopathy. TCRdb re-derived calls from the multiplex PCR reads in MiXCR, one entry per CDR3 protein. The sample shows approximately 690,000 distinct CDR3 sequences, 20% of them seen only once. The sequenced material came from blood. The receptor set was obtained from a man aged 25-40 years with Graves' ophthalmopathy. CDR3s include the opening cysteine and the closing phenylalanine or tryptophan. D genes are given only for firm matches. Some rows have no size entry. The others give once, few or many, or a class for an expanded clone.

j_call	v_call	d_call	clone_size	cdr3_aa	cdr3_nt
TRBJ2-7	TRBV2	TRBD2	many	CASRERLAGNYEQYF	TGTGCCAGCAGGGAGAGACTAGCGGGGAACTACGAGCAGTACTTC
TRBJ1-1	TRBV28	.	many	CASSPAPGPMGTEAFF	TGTGCCAGCAGCCCTGCCCCGGGTCCGATGGGGACTGAAGCTTTCTTT
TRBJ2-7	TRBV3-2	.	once	CASSPRLAGAEQYF	TGTGCCAGCAGCCCACGACTAGCGGGAGCCGAGCAGTACTTC
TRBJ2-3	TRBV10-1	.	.	CASSENPLNPTDTQYF	TGCGCCAGCAGTGAAAATCCCCTGAACCCCACAGATACGCAGTATTTT
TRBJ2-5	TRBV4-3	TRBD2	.	CASSQDPGRGETQYF	TGCGCCAGCAGCCAAGATCCAGGGAGGGGTGAGACCCAGTACTTC
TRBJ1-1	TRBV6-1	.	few	CASIGGGAFF	TGTGCCAGCATAGGAGGTGGAGCTTTCTTT
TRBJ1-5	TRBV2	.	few	CAASVGANQPQHF	TGTGCCGCCAGTGTCGGGGCCAATCAGCCCCAGCATTTT
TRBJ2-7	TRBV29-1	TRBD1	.	CNVGQGNSEQYF	TGCAACGTCGGACAGGGTAATTCCGAGCAGTACTTC
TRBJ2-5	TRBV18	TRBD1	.	CASSGDRAETQYF	TGTGCCAGCTCAGGGGACAGGGCGGAGACCCAGTACTTC
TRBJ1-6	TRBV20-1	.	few	CSARGGGSYNSPLHF	TGCAGTGCTAGGGGTGGAGGCTCCTATAATTCACCCCTCCACTTT
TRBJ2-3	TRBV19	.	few	CASSSRRGSDTQYF	TGTGCCAGTAGCTCACGGAGGGGGTCAGATACGCAGTATTTT
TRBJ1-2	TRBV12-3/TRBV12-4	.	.	CASSLGSQEWNYGYTF	TGTGCCAGCAGTTTAGGGTCACAGGAGTGGAACTATGGCTACACCTTC
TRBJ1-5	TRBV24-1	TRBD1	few	CATSENRGQPQHF	TGTGCCACCAGTGAGAACAGGGGTCAGCCCCAGCATTTT
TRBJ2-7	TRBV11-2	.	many	CASSSLPDGSYEQYF	TGTGCCAGCAGCTCCTTGCCGGACGGAAGCTACGAGCAGTACTTC
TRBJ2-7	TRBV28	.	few	CASSLFGRSGEQYF	TGTGCCAGCAGTTTGTTTGGTAGAAGCGGCGAGCAGTACTTC
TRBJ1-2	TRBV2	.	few	CASSETGAHGYTF	TGTGCCAGCAGTGAAACGGGGGCTCATGGCTACACCTTC
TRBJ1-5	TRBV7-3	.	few	CASSAYQGQPQHF	TGTGCCAGCAGCGCGTATCAGGGCCAGCCCCAGCATTTT
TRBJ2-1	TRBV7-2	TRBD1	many	CASSSDRGRENEQFF	TGTGCCAGCAGCTCGGACAGGGGGCGCGAAAATGAGCAGTTCTTC
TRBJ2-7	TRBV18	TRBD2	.	CASSAGTTAYEQYF	TGTGCCAGCTCAGCCGGGACTACCGCCTACGAGCAGTACTTC
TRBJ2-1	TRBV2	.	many	CASSEGPGRAFNEQFF	TGTGCCAGCAGTGAAGGTCCGGGCAGGGCTTTCAATGAGCAGTTCTTC
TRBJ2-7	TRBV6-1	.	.	CASNEGSATYEQYF	TGTGCCAGCAACGAGGGGTCAGCTACCTACGAGCAGTACTTC
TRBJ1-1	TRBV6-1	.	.	CASSGWQGGRTEAFF	TGTGCCAGCAGTGGGTGGCAGGGAGGGAGAACTGAAGCTTTCTTT
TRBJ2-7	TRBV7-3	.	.	CASSLRGGGEHEQYF	TGTGCCAGCAGCTTAAGGGGCGGGGGCGAGCATGAGCAGTACTTC
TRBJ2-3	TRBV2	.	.	CASSANGGGDTQYF	TGTGCCAGCAGTGCCAACGGGGGTGGGGATACGCAGTATTTT
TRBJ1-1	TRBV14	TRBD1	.	CASSQGQVTEAFF	TGTGCCAGCAGCCAGGGACAGGTCACTGAAGCTTTCTTT
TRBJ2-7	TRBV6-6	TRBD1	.	CASSYSKGSGTEQYF	TGTGCCAGCAGTTACTCGAAAGGGAGTGGGACAGAACAGTACTTC